Listed below are T cell receptor beta chains from one sample, sequenced in a study of T cells of healthy individuals. One entry per CDR3 protein results from TCRdb running MiXCR on the 5' RACE reads. This repertoire shows approximately 89,000 distinct CDR3 sequences, approximately 4.8% found once; its top ten account for about 7.5%. The receptors derive from a female donor in good health. Each CDR3 is given without its conserved first and last residue.

cdr3_aa	v_call	j_call
SVVFPDRGQDTQY	TRBV29-1	TRBJ2-3
ASSTRGSSNYGYT	TRBV19	TRBJ1-2
ASSSNRGSNEKLF	TRBV7-2	TRBJ1-4
ASSPRTGEQPQH	TRBV27	TRBJ1-5
ASSGPQGGTDTQY	TRBV11-2	TRBJ2-3
SVVILGHEQF	TRBV29-1	TRBJ2-1
ASSPGVPNEQF	TRBV5-4	TRBJ2-1
ASSVGMSSYNEQF	TRBV9	TRBJ2-1
ASSLGLSYEQY	TRBV27	TRBJ2-7
ASSSRLGQY	TRBV5-4	TRBJ2-7
ASSQGRTLHSDTQY	TRBV4-2	TRBJ2-3
ASSQDVLRGDYGYT	TRBV4-3	TRBJ1-2
ASSQDPVTGWQGGELF	TRBV4-3	TRBJ2-2
ASSIWDSPRQF	TRBV13	TRBJ2-1
ASSLSQTGGAGTGELF	TRBV27	TRBJ2-2